One T cell receptor beta chain is described in this entry. The data originate from a study of blood T cell repertoires in COVID-19. Study-wide context: Spain, Italy and the United States supplied samples that represented acute and convalescent COVID-19. PBMCs, B-cell-depleted T cells, or T cells provided the cDNA or gDNA that made up the material.

The ends lost 6 bases at V and 2 bases at J; junction bases unmatched: 2. Germline V gene data show CDR1 as SNHLY and CDR2 as FYNNEI. This CDR3 comprises 13 residues. Original analysis: Quantification of nucleated cells was approximated via reference gene primer amplification. Sequencing was performed with immunoSEQ multiplex PCR; in TCRdb, only in-frame clones are kept and a portion is missing. V and J calls and clone size follow that table, whereas D and trimming were derived from the DNA. Of 60,000 to 65,000 clones in the sample, around 79% were seen once. The sequence came from a man between 60 and 75 years old with acute or convalescent COVID-19. Source material: peripheral blood. The chain uses TRBV2 and TRBJ2-5, with 8 bases fitting TRBD1. CDR3 DNA: TGTGCCAGCAGGAGGGACAGGCAAGAGACCCAGTACTTC. It specifies CASRRDRQETQYF.